The clone carrying this T cell receptor beta chain was seen only a few times. Its cognate antigen is unknown. What was amplified from RNA transcripts were TCR beta CDR3 regions. When the TCR CDR3 underwent first-round RT-PCR, the HTBI primer set was used. TCRdb fed the multiplex PCR reads into MiXCR, producing one record per CDR3 protein. The sample yields 700,000 or so distinct CDR3 sequences, roughly 17% seen once. Newly diagnosed patients aged 18 to 65 had hyperthyroidism of under 2 months' duration. Exclusions: uncontrolled infection, other autoimmune disease, pregnancy, lactation. These data are taken from a study of T cells in Graves' hyperthyroidism and ophthalmopathy. Study results and caveats: By a 13 V-J model, ophthalmopathy was set apart from stable hyperthyroidism. Blood also held most thyroid clonotypes expanded beyond 0.001.

V shed 6 bases and J 6 bases; nucleotides not matched to a gene: 8. The CDR3 is 13 residues long. Germline CDR1 and CDR2: MDHEN and SYDVKM. Material: blood. The V gene is TRBV28, the J gene TRBJ2-7, with TRBD1 matching 7 bases. The sequence came from a young man with Graves' hyperthyroidism. This CDR3 is CASRHRGSREQYF. Written as DNA, the CDR3 is TGTGCCAGCAGACACAGGGGTTCTCGCGAGCAGTACTTC.